A selection of T cell receptor beta chains follows, all from one sample in a study of blood T cell repertoires in COVID-19. Data came from immunoSEQ multiplex PCR; TCRdb stores just in-frame clones and leaves some out. The sample has about 160,000 clones; roughly 80% are singletons. The sample taken for sequencing was peripheral blood. These receptors came from a man in his sixties with acute or convalescent COVID-19. The CDR3 runs from the conserved cysteine through the conserved F or W. The D gene is left open where the match is weak. The size of a clone is reported for some rows only, either as once, few or many, or as a class for expanded clones.

few | TRBJ1-1 | - | TRBV19 | TGTGCCAGTAGTATAAGAGGGTATAACACTGAAGCTTTCTTT | CASSIRGYNTEAFF
- | TRBJ1-4 | - | TRBV12-3/TRBV12-4 | TGTGCCAGCAGAGAGGGCCTTTTTGAAAAACTGTTTTTT | CASREGLFEKLFF
once | TRBJ1-6 | - | TRBV7-3 | TGTGCCAGCAGCGCCTTAGGGGGGGCGAATTCACCCCTCCACTTT | CASSALGGANSPLHF
- | TRBJ2-7 | TRBD1 | TRBV2 | TGTGCCAGCAGTGGGCGGACAGGGGGCTCCTACGAGCAGTACTTC | CASSGRTGGSYEQYF
- | TRBJ2-3 | TRBD1 | TRBV5-4 | TGTGCCAGCAGCAGAGGGGGGGACAGGGGCACAGATACGCAGTATTTT | CASSRGGDRGTDTQYF
- | TRBJ1-2 | - | TRBV3-1/TRBV3-2 | TGTGCCAGCAGCCAGCGGTCCTTCTATGGCTACACCTTC | CASSQRSFYGYTF
once | TRBJ2-7 | TRBD1 | TRBV9 | TGTGCCAGCAGCTTAACCCGGGACAGGGACGAGCAGTACTTC | CASSLTRDRDEQYF
- | TRBJ2-5 | - | TRBV19 | TGTGCCAGTAGTATAGGACGGAGTCCCCAAGAGACCCAGTACTTC | CASSIGRSPQETQYF
- | TRBJ2-7 | - | TRBV29-1 | TGCAGCTCCCTAACATGGGGGGGGCAATCCTACGAGCAGTACTTC | CSSLTWGGQSYEQYF
- | TRBJ2-2 | TRBD1 | TRBV5-1 | TGCGCCAGCAGCGGCGGGACAGGGGGCGCAAGGGGCACCGGGGAGCTGTTTTTT | CASSGGTGGARGTGELFF
once | TRBJ2-2 | - | TRBV5-4 | TGTGCCAGCAGCTTGCAGGGTACCGGGGAGCTGTTTTTT | CASSLQGTGELFF
- | TRBJ2-1 | TRBD2 | TRBV7-3 | TGTGCCAGCAGCCCCGGGGGGGCCTACAATGAGCAGTTCTTC | CASSPGGAYNEQFF
- | TRBJ2-3 | TRBD2 | TRBV3-1/TRBV3-2 | TGTGCCAGCAGCCCTCAGGGGAGCGGGGGGGCCTTGACAGATACGCAGTATTTT | CASSPQGSGGALTDTQYF
- | TRBJ1-6 | TRBD1 | TRBV4-1 | TGCGCCAGCAGCGACGGGGACAGGGTAAATTCACCCCTCCACTTT | CASSDGDRVNSPLHF
once | TRBJ2-3 | - | TRBV10-3 | TGTGCCATCCTTCGCGGTGATTCTAGCACAGATACGCAGTATTTT | CAILRGDSSTDTQYF
once | TRBJ2-1 | TRBD2 | TRBV9 | TGTGCCAGCAGCGTAGGTAGCGGGGTGGAAAATGAGCAGTTCTTC | CASSVGSGVENEQFF
- | TRBJ1-1 | - | TRBV11-2 | TGTGCCAGCAGCTACAGGGAGACTGAAGCTTTCTTT | CASSYRETEAFF
- | TRBJ2-6 | - | TRBV5-1 | TGCGCCAGCAGCGGGGGGACGGGCATCTCTGGGGCCAACGTCCTGACTTTC | CASSGGTGISGANVLTF
- | TRBJ1-1 | - | TRBV10-3 | TGTGCCATAAAACAGGGAGAAACTGAAGCTTTCTTT | CAIKQGETEAFF
- | TRBJ2-3 | - | TRBV30 | TGTGCCTCTACGACAGGCAACACAGATACGCAGTATTTT | CASTTGNTDTQYF
- | TRBJ1-6 | - | TRBV19 | TGTGCCACCCGGCGGGGGGGGACACCCCTCCACTTT | CATRRGGTPLHF
few | TRBJ1-2 | TRBD1 | TRBV30 | TGTGCCCTGGAATCTTCAGGGGGCGACTATGGCTACACCTTC | CALESSGGDYGYTF
- | TRBJ2-7 | TRBD1 | TRBV24-1 | TGTGCCACCAGTGATCCGGGACAGGGTTACGAGCAGTACTTC | CATSDPGQGYEQYF
- | TRBJ1-5 | TRBD1 | TRBV6-2/TRBV6-3 | TGTGCCAGCAGTCAACGAAAAACAGGGGCCCAGCATTTT | CASSQRKTGAQHF
- | TRBJ2-1 | TRBD1 | TRBV7-9 | TGTGCCAGCAGGTCACCCCGGACAGGGGGCCATGAGCAGTTCTTC | CASRSPRTGGHEQFF
once | TRBJ1-2 | TRBD1 | TRBV12-3/TRBV12-4 | TGTGCCAGCAGTTTTGGGACAGGAGGCTACACCTTC | CASSFGTGGYTF
few | TRBJ2-7 | - | TRBV5-6 | TGTGCCAGCAGCACGAATCCGGGACACAACTCCTACGAGCAGTACTTC | CASSTNPGHNSYEQYF
- | TRBJ1-5 | TRBD1 | TRBV2 | TGTGCCAGCAGTAGGGACAGCCCTAATCAGCCCCAGCATTTT | CASSRDSPNQPQHF
- | TRBJ2-7 | TRBD1 | TRBV7-2 | TGTGCCAGCAGCTTCTGGACAGGGATCTCCTACGAGCAGTACTTC | CASSFWTGISYEQYF
- | TRBJ2-5 | TRBD1 | TRBV27 | TGTGCCAGCAGACGAATCCCGACAGGGTCCGATTACTTC | CASRRIPTGSDYF
- | TRBJ2-1 | TRBD2 | TRBV27 | TGTGCCAGCAGTTTCTTCCTCGGGGGGGGGTCCTACAATGAGCAGTTCTTC | CASSFFLGGGSYNEQFF
- | TRBJ1-2 | TRBD1 | TRBV7-3 | TGTGCCAGCAGCCCCACGGACAGGGGCCTCCTAAATGGCTACACCTTC | CASSPTDRGLLNGYTF
- | TRBJ2-6 | - | TRBV2 | TGTGCCAGCAGTGTTTCGGGGTTCTCTGGGGCCAACGTCCTGACTTTC | CASSVSGFSGANVLTF
- | TRBJ2-4 | - | TRBV5-5 | TGTGCCAGCAGCTTGGGACAGATACTAGCCAAAAACATTCAGTACTTC | CASSLGQILAKNIQYF
- | TRBJ1-6 | - | TRBV6-1 | TGTGCCAGCAGTGATAGCGGTAATTCACCCCTCCACTTT | CASSDSGNSPLHF
- | TRBJ1-4 | TRBD1 | TRBV19 | TGTGCCAGTAGTAGGGACAGGGTGGGAGAGGAAAAACTGTTTTTT | CASSRDRVGEEKLFF
- | TRBJ2-5 | - | TRBV2 | TGTGCCAGCAGTGAAGGGAGCCGGGGAGAGACCCAGTACTTC | CASSEGSRGETQYF
few | TRBJ2-3 | - | TRBV11-2 | TGTGCCAGCAGCTTAAGAGGGTTCACAGATACGCAGTATTTT | CASSLRGFTDTQYF
- | TRBJ1-6 | TRBD1 | TRBV5-1 | TGCGCCAGCAGCTTGGCCGGGACAGCTTATTCACCCCTCCACTTT | CASSLAGTAYSPLHF
- | TRBJ1-1 | - | TRBV7-2 | TGTGCCAGCAGCTTACGGTATACTGGAGCTTATGCCACTGAAGCTTTCTTT | CASSLRYTGAYATEAFF
- | TRBJ2-3 | - | TRBV12-3/TRBV12-4 | TGTGCCAGACAGGGAAATAGCACAGATACGCAGTATTTT | CARQGNSTDTQYF
- | TRBJ1-1 | TRBD1 | TRBV5-6 | TGTGCCAGCAGCTTCGGTACGACAGGGAGGGCTTTCTTT | CASSFGTTGRAFF